This entry is about one T cell receptor (beta chain). This CDR3 region has 15 residues. Germline-derived CDR1 and CDR2 are MNHNY and SVGAGI (reference sequence). V lost 8 bases, J lost 6 bases, and 14 bases stayed unmatched. This sample was taken from a study of blood T cell repertoires in COVID-19. Measured with immunoSEQ multiplex PCR; TCRdb has only the in-frame clones, and not every one. The data hold about 15,000 clones, with 85% to 90% observed a single time. Sequenced: peripheral blood. The sequence was obtained from a woman aged 70 to 79 in a cohort sampled during active or convalescent COVID-19. This sequence joins TRBV6-6 and TRBJ2-7; 9 bases fit TRBD1. The CDR3 loop reads CASSTNRGRQSEQYF. The CDR3 nucleotides are TGTGCCAGCTCAACCAACAGGGGGCGCCAATCCGAGCAGTACTTC.